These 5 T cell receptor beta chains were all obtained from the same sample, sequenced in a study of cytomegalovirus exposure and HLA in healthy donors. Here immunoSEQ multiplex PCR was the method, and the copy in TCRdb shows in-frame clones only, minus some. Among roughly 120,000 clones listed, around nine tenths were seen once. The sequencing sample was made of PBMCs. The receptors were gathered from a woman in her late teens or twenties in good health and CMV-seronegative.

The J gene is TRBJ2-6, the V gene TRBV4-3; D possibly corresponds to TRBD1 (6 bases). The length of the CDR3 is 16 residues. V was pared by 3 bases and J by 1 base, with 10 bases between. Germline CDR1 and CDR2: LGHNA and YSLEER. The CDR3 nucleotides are TGCGCCAGCAGCCAGAACAGGGATTCTGGGGCCAACGTCCTGACTTTC. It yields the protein CASSQNRDSGANVLTF.

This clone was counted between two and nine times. The DNA of the CDR3 is TGTGCCAGCACATTCGAAAGGGGGACAAGAGGCTACACCTTC. Translating gives CASTFERGTRGYTF. The chain couples TRBV6-1 to TRBJ1-2; tentative D call: TRBD1 (6 bases). Germline CDR1 is MNHNS and CDR2 is SASEGT. Between the trimmed V and J ends, which lost 7 bases and 8 bases, there was a span of 20 bases. CDR3 length equals 14 residues.

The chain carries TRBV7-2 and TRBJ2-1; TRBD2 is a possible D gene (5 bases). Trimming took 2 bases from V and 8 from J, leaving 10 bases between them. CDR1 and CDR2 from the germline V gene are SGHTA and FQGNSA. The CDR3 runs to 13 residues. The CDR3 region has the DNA TGTGCCAGCAGCTTACTCGGGATGGATGAGCAGTTCTTC. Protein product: CASSLLGMDEQFF.

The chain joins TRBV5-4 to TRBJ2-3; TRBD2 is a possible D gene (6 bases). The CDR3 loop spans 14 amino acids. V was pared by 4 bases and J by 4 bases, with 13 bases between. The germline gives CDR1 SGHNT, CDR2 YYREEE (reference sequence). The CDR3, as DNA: TGTGCCAGCAGCCCAGAGTCTAGCGCAGATACGCAGTATTTT. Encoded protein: CASSPESSADTQYF.

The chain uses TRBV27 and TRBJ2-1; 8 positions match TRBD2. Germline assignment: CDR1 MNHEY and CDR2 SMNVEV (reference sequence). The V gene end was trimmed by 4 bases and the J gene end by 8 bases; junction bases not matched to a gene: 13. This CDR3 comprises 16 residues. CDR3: CASSWGAAGGRDEQFF. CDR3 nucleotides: TGTGCCAGCAGTTGGGGGGCGGCGGGAGGAAGGGATGAGCAGTTCTTC.